A single sample gave rise to the 14 T cell receptor beta chains below, sequenced in a study of cytomegalovirus exposure and HLA in healthy donors. 60 Vbeta and 13 Jbeta primers were used in PCR. Libraries were prepared by immunoSEQ multiplex PCR; TCRdb keeps only in-frame clonotypes and omits some of them. The table includes roughly 100,000 clones, more than 65% detected once. Source material: PBMCs. These receptors were taken from a man aged 35-49 years in good health and CMV-seropositive.

The chain carries TRBV19 and TRBJ2-7, with 9 bases that match TRBD1. V lost 3 bases, J lost 5 bases, and 8 bases stayed unmatched. The CDR3 is made up of 15 amino acids. CDR1 LNHDA and CDR2 SQIVND come from the germline V gene (reference sequence). CDR3 residues: CASSIRDRDMDEQYF. The DNA for the CDR3 is TGTGCCAGTAGTATCCGGGACAGGGACATGGACGAGCAGTACTTC.

This clone was seen a few times. The chain links TRBV14 to TRBJ2-1, with 8 bases matching TRBD2. V trimming: 1 base; J trimming: 13 bases; junction bases outside the gene matches: 12. Germline values: CDR1 SGHDN, CDR2 FVKESK. The CDR3 is 15 amino acids. CDR3 amino acids: CASSQGVTSARRQFF. CDR3 nucleotides: TGTGCCAGCAGCCAAGGGGTGACTAGCGCCCGGCGTCAGTTCTTC.

The CDR3 nucleotides read TGTGCCCAACGGGCGGTGGGGACATCTGAAGCTTTCTTT. Translated: CAQRAVGTSEAFF. The chain links TRBV30 to TRBJ1-1; D perhaps matches TRBD1 (6 bases). V was trimmed by 8 bases and J by 6 bases, leaving 19 bases between them. From germline, CDR1 is GTSNPN and CDR2 SVGIG (reference sequence). This CDR3 is built from 13 residues.

This CDR3 is CASVPGGLGYGYTF. Written as DNA, the CDR3 is TGTGCCAGCGTACCTGGAGGTTTGGGGTATGGCTACACCTTC. The genes are TRBV6-5 and TRBJ1-2, with D unresolved. The CDR3 contains 14 residues. The V end was cut by 8 bases, the J end by 5 bases, with 18 bases between. The V gene's germline CDR1 is MNHEY and CDR2 SVGAGI.

The chain uses TRBV30 and TRBJ2-3, with 11 positions matching TRBD2. The CDR3 is 15 amino acids. The V and J ends lost 4 bases and 2 bases, in that order; junction bases with no gene match: 5. Per germline, CDR1 GTSNPN and CDR2 SVGIG (reference sequence). The chain's CDR3 is CAWTKGLAVTDTQYF. The CDR3 bases are TGTGCCTGGACTAAGGGACTAGCGGTCACAGATACGCAGTATTTT.

This chain joins TRBV2 and TRBJ2-1, with D perhaps TRBD2 (5 bases). V was trimmed by 1 base and J by 6 bases, leaving 13 bases between them. Germline lookup yields CDR1 SNHLY and CDR2 FYNNEI. The CDR3 spans 15 residues. The CDR3 protein is CASSEEASRGNEQFF. The DNA of the CDR3 is TGTGCCAGCAGTGAAGAGGCTTCACGGGGCAATGAGCAGTTCTTC.

This clone was picked up a small number of times. The chain has TRBV7-8 and TRBJ2-6, with TRBD1 matching 10 bases. The CDR3 spans 18 residues. Germline-derived CDR1 and CDR2 are SGHVS and FQNEAQ. J lost 1 base, V lost 1 base, and 4 bases had no gene match. CDR3 nucleotide sequence: TGTGCCAGCAGCTTAGAACGGACAGGGGGATCTGGGGCCAACGTCCTGACTTTC. Translating it yields CASSLERTGGSGANVLTF.

This chain joins TRBV7-2 and TRBJ2-1; 9 bases match TRBD2. Germline-derived CDR1 and CDR2 are SGHTA and FQGNSA. This CDR3 contains 18 residues. Trimming at V came to 0 bases and at J to 6 bases, leaving 12 bases not matched to a gene. CDR3 DNA sequence: TGTGCCAGCAGCTTAGCCTATAGCGGGGGCTTCGCCAGCAATGAGCAGTTCTTC. Encoded protein: CASSLAYSGGFASNEQFF.

Only a few counts were recorded for this clone. The chain uses TRBV13 and TRBJ2-3; perhaps TRBD2 as D (6 bases). Germline values: CDR1 PRHDT, CDR2 FYEKMQ (reference sequence). The CDR3 contains 18 residues. Trimming took 2 bases from V and 0 from J, leaving 18 bases between them. CDR3 sequence reads: CASSLRRGREGSTDTQYF. CDR3 bases: TGTGCCAGCAGCTTACGGAGGGGACGAGAGGGGAGCACAGATACGCAGTATTTT.

This sequence joins TRBV9 and TRBJ2-4, with 7 bases aligning to TRBD1. V was clipped by 4 bases and J by 0 bases; unmatched bases: 7. The length of the CDR3 is 16 residues. Germline CDR1 reads SGDLS; CDR2 reads YYNGEE. Written as DNA, the CDR3 is TGTGCCAGCAGCCCGGGACAGACCCTAGCCAAAAACATTCAGTACTTC. This translates into CASSPGQTLAKNIQYF.

The chain carries TRBV29-1 and TRBJ2-1; D perhaps matches TRBD2 (6 bases). V lost 0 bases and J 13 bases, leaving 13 bases between the germline ends. Per germline, CDR1 SQVTM and CDR2 ANQGSEA. The CDR3 has 12 residues. The CDR3 spells CSVEDLRGGQFF. In DNA form, the CDR3 reads TGCAGCGTTGAAGATCTTAGGGGAGGACAGTTCTTC.

The gene calls are TRBV7-2 and TRBJ1-5, with no clear D. The CDR3 length is 13 residues. Trimming left V 2 bases short and J 5 bases short, with 7 bases between. Germline-derived CDR1 and CDR2 are SGHTA and FQGNSA. The CDR3 sequence is CASSLREDQPQHF. The CDR3 coding sequence is TGTGCCAGCAGCTTACGGGAAGATCAGCCCCAGCATTTT.

The rearrangement links TRBV7-3 to TRBJ2-5, with TRBD2 identical over 7 bases. V trimming: 5 bases; J trimming: 2 bases; junction bases outside the gene matches: 8. Germline V gene data show CDR1 as SGHTA and CDR2 as FQGTGA. This CDR3 is 15 amino acids long. The CDR3 loop is CASSATPGGQETQYF. CDR3 nucleotide sequence: TGTGCCAGCAGCGCCACCCCGGGGGGTCAAGAGACCCAGTACTTC. The variable domain in full, with the rest retrieved from reference TRBV7-3 and TRBJ2-5, is GAGVSQTPSNKVTEKGKYVELRCDPISGHTALYWYRQSLGQGPEFLIYFQGTGAADDSGLPNDRFFAVRPEGSVSTLKIQRTERGDSAVYLCASSATPGGQETQYFGPGTRLLVL.

The chain couples TRBV28 to TRBJ2-5, with D uncertain. The germline V gene encodes CDR1 MDHEN and CDR2 SYDVKM. Trimming stripped 1 base from V and 1 base from J, with 7 bases between. This CDR3 comprises 14 residues. This chain's CDR3 is CASSLSRSQETQYF. The CDR3 coding sequence is TGTGCCAGCAGTTTATCCAGAAGCCAAGAGACCCAGTACTTC.